The 31 T cell receptor beta chains reported below all come from one sample, sequenced in a study of blood T cell repertoires in COVID-19. Sequencing was performed with immunoSEQ multiplex PCR; in TCRdb, only in-frame clones are kept and a portion is missing. In the table there are 220,000 or so clones, 70% to 90% of which are singletons. The sample was peripheral blood. These receptors originate from a man aged 45-60 years who had recovered from COVID-19.

The gene calls are TRBV4-2 and TRBJ2-3; 7 bases are a match to TRBD1. This CDR3 contains 16 residues. The junction had 8 bases not matched to a gene; V was cut back by 1 base and J by 4 bases. CDR1 and CDR2 from the germline V gene are LGHNA and YNFKEQ. The CDR3 DNA follows: TGTGCCAGCAGCCAAGGACAGGGTTCCGGGGCAGATACGCAGTATTTT. This translates into CASSQGQGSGADTQYF.

The J gene is TRBJ1-1, the V gene TRBV19; no clear D. V lost 6 bases to trimming and J lost 1 base, with 15 bases between them. CDR3 length: 15 residues. Per the germline V gene, CDR1 is LNHDA and CDR2 is SQIVND (reference sequence). CDR3 sequence reads: CASSHLPPGNTEAFF. The CDR3 region has the DNA TGTGCCAGTAGCCATCTCCCCCCAGGGAACACTGAAGCTTTCTTT.

This sequence joins TRBV4-1 and TRBJ2-1, with 9 bases identical to TRBD1. The V gene end was trimmed by 5 bases and the J gene end by 4 bases; junction bases not matched to a gene: 15. Germline V gene data show CDR1 as MGHRA and CDR2 as YSYEKL. This CDR3 is 18 amino acids long. CDR3 coding DNA: TGCGCCAGCAGCTTTCGTCCTACCGGGACAGGGCAGTACAATGAGCAGTTCTTC. Translated: CASSFRPTGTGQYNEQFF.

J is TRBJ1-5 and V is TRBV12-3 or TRBV12-4, with 7 nucleotides matching TRBD1. With 5 bases clipped from V and 10 bases from J, the junction kept 8 bases outside the gene matches. The CDR3 is made up of 13 amino acids. This CDR3 reads CASSLTGKSPQHF. CDR3 in DNA: TGTGCCAGCAGTCTGACAGGGAAAAGCCCCCAGCATTTT.

This clone was counted once. This chain uses TRBV4-2 with TRBJ2-3; D call uncertain. Trimming took 1 base from V and 6 from J, leaving 11 bases between them. The CDR3 runs 14 residues. Germline V CDR1 and CDR2: LGHNA, YNFKEQ. The CDR3 spells CASSQVQAFDTQYF. The CDR3 DNA is TGTGCCAGCAGCCAAGTTCAGGCATTTGATACGCAGTATTTT.

The rearrangement joins TRBV18 to TRBJ1-3, with a tentative D call TRBD1 (5 bases). The CDR3 totals 17 residues. CDR1 and CDR2 from the germline V gene are KGHSH and LQKENI. Deletions cut 0 bases from V and 14 bases from J, with 26 bases between. The CDR3: CASSPPGVVAYTGVLYF. CDR3 bases: TGTGCCAGCTCACCACCAGGGGTTGTAGCGTATACGGGAGTACTATATTTT.

The J gene is TRBJ1-1, the V gene TRBV7-9; D call uncertain. The CDR3 extends over 15 amino acids. Germline V gene data show CDR1 as SEHNR and CDR2 as FQNEAQ (reference sequence). V gave up 2 bases and J gave up 8 bases, with 18 bases separating them. The CDR3 DNA reads as TGTGCCAGCAGCTTAATTGATGCCCCCGGAGTGGAAGCTTTCTTT. Residues: CASSLIDAPGVEAFF.

The CDR3 is CASSKQGPPEKLFF. In nucleotides, the CDR3 is TGTGCCAGCAGCAAACAGGGTCCCCCGGAAAAACTGTTTTTT. The gene calls are TRBV5-4 and TRBJ1-4; maybe TRBD1 (6 bases). The V and J ends lost 4 bases and 8 bases respectively, with 15 bases between them. Per germline, CDR1 SGHNT and CDR2 YYREEE (reference sequence). The CDR3 runs to 14 residues.

The chain uses TRBV5-5 and TRBJ2-3; TRBD2 aligns across 9 bases. V lost 0 bases, J lost 2 bases, and 4 bases stayed unmatched. The CDR3 contains 16 residues. Germline V gene lookup returns CDR1 SGHKS and CDR2 YYEKEE (reference sequence). The CDR3 loop reads CASSLAGTSLTDTQYF. In DNA form, the CDR3 reads TGTGCCAGCAGCTTGGCCGGGACTAGCCTCACAGATACGCAGTATTTT.

The rearrangement uses TRBV30 and TRBJ1-3; no firm D call. CDR1 is GTSNPN, CDR2 SVGIG, per germline (reference sequence). CDR3 length equals 12 residues. The ends were cut back, 6 bases at V and 10 bases at J, with 16 bases in the middle. This CDR3 reads CACFPRSKTIYF. The DNA of the CDR3 is TGTGCCTGCTTTCCTCGGTCAAAGACCATATATTTT. Supplemented by reference TRBV30 and TRBJ1-3, the full variable domain reads SQTIHQWPATLVQPVGSPLSLECTVEGTSNPNLYWYRQAAGRGLQLLFYSVGIGQISSEVPQNLSASRPQDRQFILSSKKLLLSDSGFYLCACFPRSKTIYFGEGSWLTVV.

A few counts support this clone. The chain recombines TRBV6-1 with TRBJ2-1, with D perhaps matching TRBD2 (7 bases). This CDR3 region has 18 residues. CDR1 MNHNS and CDR2 SASEGT come from the germline V gene. The ends were cut back, 1 base at V and 10 bases at J, with 26 bases in the middle. The CDR3 is CASSEGAWGLGGEREQFF. In nucleotides, the CDR3 is TGTGCCAGCAGTGAAGGCGCCTGGGGGCTAGGGGGGGAGAGGGAGCAGTTCTTC.

The genes are TRBV5-1 and TRBJ1-2, with TRBD1 matching 10 bases. J was trimmed by 7 bases and V by 0 bases; bases with no gene match: 3. The CDR3 runs to 14 residues. Looked up from germline, CDR1 is SGHRS and CDR2 is YFSETQ. The CDR3, as DNA: TGCGCCAGCAGCTTGGGACAGGGGGCCGCTGGCTACACCTTC. Protein sequence: CASSLGQGAAGYTF.

This chain uses TRBV9 with TRBJ1-5; TRBD1 might be the D (5 bases). The V gene lost 1 base and the J gene lost 6 bases, with 26 bases spanning the gap. Germline CDR1 is SGDLS and CDR2 is YYNGEE. The CDR3 runs 19 residues. Written as DNA, the CDR3 is TGTGCCAGCAGCGTAATTTTAGATATTTGGCAGGGTTCGAGTCAGCCCCAGCATTTT. It specifies CASSVILDIWQGSSQPQHF.

The DNA for the CDR3 is TGTGCCAGCAGCTTAGCCCTAGCGGGAGCCGGGGAGCTGTTTTTT. It yields the protein CASSLALAGAGELFF. The chain joins TRBV11-3 to TRBJ2-2; 10 bases are a match to TRBD2. This CDR3 is built from 15 residues. Per the germline V gene, CDR1 is SGHNT and CDR2 is YENEEA. The V segment lost 1 base and the J segment 6 bases; nucleotides outside the gene matches: 2.

V usage is TRBV18 and J usage is TRBJ2-5, with no clear D. Deletions cut 2 bases from V and 5 bases from J, with 24 bases between. The CDR3 runs 18 residues. Germline assignment: CDR1 KGHSH and CDR2 LQKENI. The CDR3 loop is CASSPMRATPLTMETQYF. In DNA, the CDR3 is TGTGCCAGCTCACCAATGAGAGCGACTCCTCTAACCATGGAGACCCAGTACTTC.

The chain links TRBV28 to TRBJ2-3; the match to TRBD2 covers 13 bases. The CDR3 is made up of 16 amino acids. From germline, CDR1 is MDHEN and CDR2 SYDVKM. With V trimmed by 4 bases and J by 7 bases, 8 bases remained unmatched. For the CDR3, the DNA is TGTGCCAGCAGTTCCGGAACTAGCGGGAGGGCGTATACGCAGTATTTT. Its translation: CASSSGTSGRAYTQYF.

The chain uses TRBV6-5 and TRBJ1-4; D is perhaps TRBD1 (6 bases). Germline assignment: CDR1 MNHEY and CDR2 SVGAGI. The CDR3 extends over 16 amino acids. The V and J ends lost 2 bases and 7 bases respectively, with 17 bases between them. CDR3 bases: TGTGCCAGCAGTTACGCACTGACAGGCCTCGGTGAAAAACTGTTTTTT. Its translation: CASSYALTGLGEKLFF.

Notes on this clone: This sample also contains other DNA sequences that code for the same CDR3. The V gene is TRBV18, the J gene TRBJ2-5, with 7 bases fitting TRBD1. The germline gives CDR1 KGHSH, CDR2 LQKENI. After removal of 2 bases from V and 5 bases from J, the junction contained 2 bases not matched to a gene. CDR3 length: 13 residues. The CDR3 reads CASSPDRAETQYF. For the CDR3, the DNA is TGTGCCAGCTCACCAGACAGGGCGGAGACCCAGTACTTC.

This clone was seen just once. The chain links TRBV19 to TRBJ1-4; TRBD1 might be the D (5 bases). The germline V gene encodes CDR1 LNHDA and CDR2 SQIVND (reference sequence). There are 14 residues in the CDR3. The V end was cut by 3 bases, the J end by 5 bases, with 10 bases between. CDR3 region: CASSIFQGNEKLFF. As DNA, the CDR3 is TGTGCCAGTAGTATTTTCCAGGGAAATGAAAAACTGTTTTTT. Full variable domain (rest looked up from reference TRBV19 and TRBJ1-4): DGGITQSPKYLFRKEGQNVTLSCEQNLNHDAMYWYRQDPGQGLRLIYYSQIVNDFQKGDIAEGYSVSREKKESFPLTVTSAQKNPTAFYLCASSIFQGNEKLFFGSGTQLSVL.

V gene TRBV27 combines with J gene TRBJ2-2; a weak D match, TRBD1 (6 bases). Trimming shortened V by 5 bases and J by 4 bases, and 17 bases separated the two germline ends. The germline CDR1 and CDR2 sequences are MNHEY and SMNVEV (reference sequence). The CDR3 spans 16 residues. This CDR3 reads CASSQGHASLTGELFF. CDR3 bases: TGTGCCAGCAGTCAGGGGCATGCTAGCCTCACCGGGGAGCTGTTTTTT.

This clone was seen a few times. V and J are TRBV28 and TRBJ2-5, with TRBD1 matching over 8 bases. Per germline, CDR1 MDHEN and CDR2 SYDVKM. This CDR3 spans 15 amino acids. The V gene end was trimmed by 2 bases and the J gene end by 3 bases; junction bases not matched to a gene: 5. The CDR3 DNA sequence: TGTGCCAGCAGTTTAAGCAGGGGGCGAGAAGAGACCCAGTACTTC. Translation gives CASSLSRGREETQYF.

Concerning this clone itself: An end of the junction does not agree with germline; a read error may underlie this. This chain uses TRBV19 with TRBJ1-1, with D maybe TRBD1 (5 bases). Germline V gene lookup returns CDR1 LNHDA and CDR2 SQIVND (reference sequence). The CDR3 runs to 13 residues. CDR3 DNA: TGTGCCAGTCGGGGGAGCAGCCTAACTGGAGCTTTCTTT. Translating gives CASRGSSLTGAFF.

The chain joins TRBV18 to TRBJ2-7, with 7 positions matching TRBD1. CDR3 size: 13 residues. From germline, CDR1 is KGHSH and CDR2 LQKENI. J gave up 4 bases and V 0 bases, and 0 bases lay outside the gene matches. CDR3 residues: CASSPPTGYEQYF. CDR3 DNA sequence: TGTGCCAGCTCACCACCGACAGGGTACGAGCAGTACTTC.

This chain connects TRBV28 to TRBJ2-7; 7 bases match TRBD2. The V gene end was trimmed by 4 bases and the J gene end by 4 bases; junction bases not matched to a gene: 7. The germline CDR1 and CDR2 sequences are MDHEN and SYDVKM. This CDR3 contains 14 residues. The CDR3 DNA follows: TGTGCCAGCAGTTCACCCGGGACTAAGTACGAGCAGTACTTC. This translates into CASSSPGTKYEQYF.

The genes are TRBV19 and TRBJ2-7; 10 bases are shared with TRBD1. The V segment lost 3 bases and the J segment 4 bases; nucleotides outside the gene matches: 3. The CDR3 length is 14 residues. Per germline, CDR1 LNHDA and CDR2 SQIVND (reference sequence). CDR3 amino acids: CASSMGGQGYEQYF. Written as DNA, the CDR3 is TGTGCCAGTAGTATGGGGGGACAGGGGTACGAGCAGTACTTC.

This clone was counted a single time. This chain joins TRBV6-5 and TRBJ2-2; 8 bases match TRBD1. The V segment lost 7 bases and the J segment 6 bases; nucleotides outside the gene matches: 7. Germline-derived CDR1 and CDR2 are MNHEY and SVGAGI. The CDR3 spans 14 residues. The CDR3 DNA reads as TGTGCCAGCATGAACAGGGGGATGGCCGGGGAGCTGTTTTTT. Amino acid sequence: CASMNRGMAGELFF.

DNA for the CDR3: TGTGCCAGCAGCTACCGGGACAGAGGCCCGTTTTTT. Translated, it gives CASSYRDRGPFF. The chain combines TRBV5-6 with TRBJ2-2; TRBD1 agrees at 7 bases. CDR3 length: 12 residues. V lost 3 bases and J lost 16; bases outside the gene matches: 9. CDR1 and CDR2 (germline): SGHDT, YYEEEE. Full variable domain (rest looked up from reference TRBV5-6 and TRBJ2-2): DAGVTQSPTHLIKTRGQQVTLRCSPKSGHDTVSWYQQALGQGPQFIFQYYEEEERQRGNFPDRFSGHQFPNYSSELNVNALLLGDSALYLCASSYRDRGPFFGEGSRLTVL.

The chain joins TRBV28 to TRBJ1-6, with 7 nucleotides matching TRBD1. The germline gives CDR1 MDHEN, CDR2 SYDVKM. This CDR3 has 14 amino acids. The J segment lost 6 bases and the V segment lost 6 bases, leaving 5 bases of the junction unmatched. This CDR3 is CASSHRGGNSPLHF. The CDR3, as DNA: TGTGCCAGCAGCCACAGGGGAGGTAATTCACCCCTCCACTTT.

V and J are TRBV27 and TRBJ1-2; 9 nucleotides line up with TRBD1. V was clipped by 5 bases and J by 6 bases; unmatched bases: 7. Germline CDR1 MNHEY, CDR2 SMNVEV (reference sequence). The CDR3 is made up of 14 amino acids. The CDR3 region has the DNA TGTGCCAGCAGTCCCTGGACAGGGGTCAATGGCTACACCTTC. This sequence encodes CASSPWTGVNGYTF.

The gene calls are TRBV28 and TRBJ1-4; D gene uncertain. The V end was cut by 6 bases, the J end by 6 bases, with 5 bases between. The CDR3 totals 11 residues. The V gene's germline CDR1 is MDHEN and CDR2 SYDVKM. CDR3 protein: CASSPDEKLFF. As DNA, the CDR3 is TGTGCCAGCAGCCCCGATGAAAAACTGTTTTTT.

The chain links TRBV5-1 to TRBJ2-7, with D possibly being TRBD2 (5 bases). CDR1 is SGHRS and CDR2 is YFSETQ in the germline V gene. V was pared by 2 bases and J by 6 bases, with 21 bases between. There are 16 residues in the CDR3. The DNA of the CDR3 is TGCGCCAGCAGCTTTTCCCCGGATAGCTATGGACTCGAGCAGTACTTC. This sequence encodes CASSFSPDSYGLEQYF.